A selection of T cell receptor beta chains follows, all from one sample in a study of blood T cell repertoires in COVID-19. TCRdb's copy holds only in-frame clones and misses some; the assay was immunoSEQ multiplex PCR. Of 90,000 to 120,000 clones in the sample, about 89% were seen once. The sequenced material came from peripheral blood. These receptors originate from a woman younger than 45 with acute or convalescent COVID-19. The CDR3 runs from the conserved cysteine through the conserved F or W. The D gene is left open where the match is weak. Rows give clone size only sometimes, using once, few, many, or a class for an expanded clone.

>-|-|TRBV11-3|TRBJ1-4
CASSLEDTEKLFF
TGTGCCAGCAGCTTAGAGGACACTGAAAAACTGTTTTTT
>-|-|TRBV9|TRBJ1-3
CASSATGSGNTIYF
TGTGCCAGCAGCGCGACAGGATCAGGAAACACCATATATTTT
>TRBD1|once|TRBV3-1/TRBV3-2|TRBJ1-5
CASSQGLGQGNANQPQHF
TGTGCCAGCAGCCAAGGGTTGGGACAGGGGAATGCCAATCAGCCCCAGCATTTT
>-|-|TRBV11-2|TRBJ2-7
CASSLGPRGSYEQYF
TGTGCCAGCAGCTTAGGGCCTAGGGGCTCCTACGAGCAGTACTTC
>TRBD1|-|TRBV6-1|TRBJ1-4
CATMTGIDEKLFF
TGTGCCACGATGACAGGGATAGATGAAAAACTGTTTTTT
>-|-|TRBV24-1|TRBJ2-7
CATSDSLTDYEQYF
TGTGCCACCAGTGATTCCTTGACAGACTACGAGCAGTACTTC
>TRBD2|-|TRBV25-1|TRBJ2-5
CASSDLSGRFQETQYF
TGTGCCAGCAGTGACTTAAGCGGGAGGTTCCAAGAGACCCAGTACTTC
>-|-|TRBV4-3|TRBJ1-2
CASSQGPGPYGYTF
TGCGCCAGCAGCCAAGGTCCAGGGCCCTATGGCTACACCTTC
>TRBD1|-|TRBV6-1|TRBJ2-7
CASSEADRGSYEQYF
TGTGCCAGCAGTGAAGCTGACAGGGGGTCCTACGAGCAGTACTTC
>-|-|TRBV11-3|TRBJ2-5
CASSLVGETQYF
TGTGCCAGCAGCTTAGTCGGAGAGACCCAGTACTTC
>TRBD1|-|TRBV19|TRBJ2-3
CASSMGQGVKDTQYF
TGTGCCAGTAGTATGGGACAGGGGGTTAAAGATACGCAGTATTTT
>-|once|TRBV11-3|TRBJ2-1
CASSLRWVGEYNEQFF
TGTGCCAGCAGCTTAAGATGGGTCGGGGAGTACAATGAGCAGTTCTTC
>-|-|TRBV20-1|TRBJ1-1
CSASFLVEAFF
TGCAGTGCTAGTTTCTTGGTAGAGGCTTTCTTT
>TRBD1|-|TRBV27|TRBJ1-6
CASNLNRGADSPLHF
TGTGCCAGCAATCTAAACAGGGGAGCTGATTCACCCCTCCACTTT
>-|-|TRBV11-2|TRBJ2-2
CASSLIGELFF
TGTGCCAGCAGCTTAATAGGGGAGCTGTTTTTT
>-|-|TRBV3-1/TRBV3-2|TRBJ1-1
CASSRNPTAKAFF
TGTGCCAGCAGCCGAAACCCGACAGCTAAAGCTTTCTTT